Sequencing of this T cell receptor beta chain was carried out in a study of blood T cell repertoires in COVID-19 (TCRdb year 2020). Regarding the complete study: Samples covering the acute and convalescent phases of COVID-19 were provided by collaborators in the United States, Italy and Spain. The dataset comprised deeply sampled blood TCRbeta repertoires from subjects exposed to, actively infected with, or recovered from COVID-19. Nearly every sample came with metadata listing a de-identified subject ID, COVID-19 status, age in years and sex. The repertoires were made available in a free public database intended to serve as a resource for research on the immune response to SARS-CoV-2. HLA class I and class II types, where available, came from metadata supplied by the sample provider rather than from assay-based typing. The material from the prospective study consisted of cDNA or gDNA derived from T cells, B-cell-depleted T cells, or PBMCs. The samples were drawn from the first 160 participants of the ongoing ImmuneRACE study and from 950 to 1,500 subjects provided by 6 global collaborators.

The germline V gene encodes CDR1 MDHEN and CDR2 SYDVKM. The V end loses 3 bases and the J end loses 1 base, and a stretch of 15 bases separates them. The CDR3 holds 16 amino acids from the cysteine to the phenylalanine. Only the CDR3 DNA stays, 48 bases, in frame from base 1. Whole blood was collected in K2EDTA tubes by collaborating institutions according to the institutions' own protocols. For TCRbeta analysis, collaborator samples were shipped as frozen whole blood, as isolated PBMCs, or as DNA extracted from either sample type. On this clone: Its binding antigen is unknown. No much larger clone exists at a distance of one base, and base qualities are not known.

On the study overall, not on this receptor specifically: The amount of clinical and demographic metadata varied by source and participant and was provided uncurated.

TCRbeta CDR3 regions were amplified from genomic DNA using the immunoSEQ Assay, a bias-controlled multiplex PCR. Under the source paper's analysis protocol: Nucleated cell counts per sample were estimated from amplification of reference gene primers within the assay. Sequence reads were collapsed and filtered to measure the absolute abundance of every unique TCRbeta CDR3 rearrangement. Productive Simpson clonality was computed per sample as the square root of Simpson's diversity index over productive rearrangements. This immuneACCESS table, as held by TCRdb, lists in-frame sequences with V and J called but not all clones. Of the missing ones, under half trace to an unresolved V gene in checked studies; the others have no known cause. Clone size and the V and J calls come from that table; the DNA yielded D and trimming. The sample table holds about 81,000 clones, of which over 75% were seen once. The ten largest clones represent around 6.6% of the sample.

Sequenced input: peripheral blood. The sequence derives from a man between 65 and 79 years old with acute or convalescent COVID-19. Recombination connected TRBV28 to TRBJ1-1; a weak D assignment points to TRBD1 (6 bases agree). This receptor carries the CDR3 CASSFRIGQPNTEAFF. The DNA sequence is as follows: TGTGCCAGCAGTTTTCGGATTGGACAGCCGAACACTGAAGCTTTCTTT.